The 7 T cell receptor beta chains below all came from one sample that was sequenced in a study of beta chain features in type 1 diabetes. The study, taken as a whole, reports: Shorter TCRB CDR3s, moderately but significantly so, were found in Type 1 diabetes patients in all four CD4+ subsets.

These receptors lack a known antigen. What was sequenced were expressed TCRB transcripts, since all of the isolated RNA had been reverse transcribed. Sequencing used immunoSEQ multiplex PCR; TCRdb keeps in-frame clones, though not all of them. Among 200,000 to 300,000 clones, roughly 10% were seen once, and the ten largest hold over 0.015%. Sequenced: naive CD4+ T cells from blood. The receptors here all came from a man aged 25 to 40 with type 1 diabetes.

This clone was detected a few times. The chain employs TRBV29-1 and TRBJ2-1; 7 nucleotides line up with TRBD1. Germline V gene sequence: CDR1 SQVTM, CDR2 ANQGSEA. V lost 5 bases to trimming and J lost 0 bases; unmatched junction nucleotides: 7. The CDR3 totals 15 residues. The CDR3 loop reads CSVSDRSHSYNEQFF. CDR3 coding DNA: TGCAGCGTTTCGGACAGGTCCCACTCCTACAATGAGCAGTTCTTC.

The chain employs TRBV4-3 and TRBJ1-2; 8 nucleotides agree with TRBD1. The CDR3 totals 12 residues. After removal of 2 bases from V and 7 bases from J, the junction contained 0 bases not matched to a gene. Germline assignment: CDR1 LGHNA and CDR2 YSLEER. CDR3 sequence: CASSQTGGGYTF. CDR3 nucleotide sequence: TGCGCCAGCAGCCAAACAGGGGGTGGCTACACCTTC.

This clone was detected only a few times. The J gene is TRBJ2-1, the V gene TRBV18; 11 bases agree with TRBD2. The CDR3 runs to 16 residues. In germline, CDR1 is KGHSH, CDR2 LQKENI. After removal of 5 bases from V and 4 bases from J, the junction contained 7 bases not matched to a gene. CDR3 DNA sequence: TGTGCCAGCTCATCCGTAGCGGGGGGGCGTTACAATGAGCAGTTCTTC. This codes for CASSSVAGGRYNEQFF.

The table lists this clone with a few counts. The chain combines TRBV6-1 with TRBJ2-7; TRBD1 agrees at 9 bases. Germline V gene data show CDR1 as MNHNS and CDR2 as SASEGT. V lost 7 bases, J lost 5 bases, and 9 bases stayed unmatched. The CDR3 is made up of 14 amino acids. CDR3 DNA: TGTGCCAGCACCAAACTGGGACAGGGAAACGAGCAGTACTTC. This codes for CASTKLGQGNEQYF.

This clone occurred a few times. This chain uses TRBV25-1 with TRBJ2-7, with TRBD1 matching 8 bases. This CDR3 is built from 15 residues. After removal of 5 bases from V and 2 bases from J, the junction contained 8 bases not matched to a gene. Germline V lookup: CDR1 MGHDK, CDR2 SYGVNS. DNA for the CDR3: TGTGCCAGCAGTACCGATGGACAGGGACCCTACGAGCAGTACTTC. Translation gives CASSTDGQGPYEQYF.

The chain carries TRBV15 and TRBJ1-5; D gene unclear. CDR3 length: 13 amino acids. Germline loops: CDR1 LNHNV, CDR2 YYDKDF (reference sequence). The V gene lost 3 bases and the J gene lost 1 base, with 4 bases spanning the gap. CDR3 in DNA: TGTGCCACCAGCAGGCGAAGCAATCAGCCCCAGCATTTT. It codes for CATSRRSNQPQHF. The full variable domain, with the rest looked up from reference TRBV15 and TRBJ1-5, is DAMVIQNPRYQVTQFGKPVTLSCSQTLNHNVMYWYQQKSSQAPKLLFHYYDKDFNNEADTPDNFQSRRPNTSFCFLDIRSPGLGDTAMYLCATSRRSNQPQHFGDGTRLSIL.

This chain uses TRBV13 with TRBJ1-4, with D tentatively TRBD1 (5 bases). Trimming removed 2 bases from V and 6 bases from J, with 10 bases in between. Germline V gives CDR1 PRHDT, CDR2 FYEKMQ (reference sequence). The CDR3 totals 14 residues. CDR3 sequence: CASSLKQDDEKLFF. Here the CDR3 DNA reads TGTGCCAGCAGCTTAAAACAGGATGATGAAAAACTGTTTTTT.